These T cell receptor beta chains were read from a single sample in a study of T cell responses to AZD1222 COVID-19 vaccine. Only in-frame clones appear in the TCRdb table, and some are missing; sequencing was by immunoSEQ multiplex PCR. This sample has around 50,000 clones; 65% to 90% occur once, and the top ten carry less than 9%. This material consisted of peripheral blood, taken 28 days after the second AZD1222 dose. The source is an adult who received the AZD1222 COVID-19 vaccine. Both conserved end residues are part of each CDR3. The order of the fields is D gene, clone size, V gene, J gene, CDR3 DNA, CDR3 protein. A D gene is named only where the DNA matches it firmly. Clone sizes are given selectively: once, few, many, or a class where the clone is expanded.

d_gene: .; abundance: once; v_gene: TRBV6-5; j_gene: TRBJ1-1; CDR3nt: TGTGCCAGCAGTTATGGGCCTAGGAGGAGAAACACTGAAGCTTTCTTT; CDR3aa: CASSYGPRRRNTEAFF
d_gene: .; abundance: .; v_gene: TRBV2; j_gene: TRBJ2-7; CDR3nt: TGTGCCAGCAGGAATTCGATAAGGACCCGGGGGGGCCGGGACAGGGTGTCCTACGAGCAGTACTTC; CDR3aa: CASRNSIRTRGGRDRVSYEQYF
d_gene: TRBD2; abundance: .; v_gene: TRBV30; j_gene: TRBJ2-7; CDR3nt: TGTGCCTGGGGACTAGCGGCCCCCTACGAGCAGTACTTC; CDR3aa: CAWGLAAPYEQYF
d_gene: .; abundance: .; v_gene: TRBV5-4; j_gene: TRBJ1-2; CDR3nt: TGTGCCAGCAGCTTCCGGGGCGGGGAAGGTGGCTACACCTTC; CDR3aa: CASSFRGGEGGYTF
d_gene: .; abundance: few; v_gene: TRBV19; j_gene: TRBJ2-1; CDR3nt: TGTGCCAGTAGGGGAGGGACAGCCTACAATGAGCAGTTCTTC; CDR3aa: CASRGGTAYNEQFF
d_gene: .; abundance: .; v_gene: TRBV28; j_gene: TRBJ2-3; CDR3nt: TGTGCCAGCATCGCGAGAAGTATAGTCACCACAGATACGCAGTATTTT; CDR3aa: CASIARSIVTTDTQYF
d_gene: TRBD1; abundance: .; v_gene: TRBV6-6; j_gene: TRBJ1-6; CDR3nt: TGTGCCAGCAGTAACGGACAGGAAAATTCACCCCTCCACTTT; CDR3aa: CASSNGQENSPLHF
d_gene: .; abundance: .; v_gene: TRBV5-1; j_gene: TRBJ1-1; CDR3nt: TGCGCCAGCAGCTTGCGGACATCGAACACTGAAGCTTTCTTT; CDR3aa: CASSLRTSNTEAFF
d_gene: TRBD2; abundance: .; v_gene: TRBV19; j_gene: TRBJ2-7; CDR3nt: TGTGCCAGTGGGGGAGCCCTAGCGGGAGGGTCCTACGAGCAGTACTTC; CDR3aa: CASGGALAGGSYEQYF
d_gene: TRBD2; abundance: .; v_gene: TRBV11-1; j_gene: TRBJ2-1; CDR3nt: TGTGCCAGCAGCTTAGTTGGGACTAGCGGGGTCAATGAGCAGTTCTTC; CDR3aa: CASSLVGTSGVNEQFF
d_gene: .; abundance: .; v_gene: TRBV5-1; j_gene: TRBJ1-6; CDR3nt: TGCGCCAGCAGCTTGGCCACAGGGAGCTCCTATAATTCACCCCTCCACTTT; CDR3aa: CASSLATGSSYNSPLHF
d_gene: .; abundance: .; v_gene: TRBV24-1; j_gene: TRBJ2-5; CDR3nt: TGTGCCACCAGTGACTTGTGGGGAACCCAGTACTTC; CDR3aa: CATSDLWGTQYF
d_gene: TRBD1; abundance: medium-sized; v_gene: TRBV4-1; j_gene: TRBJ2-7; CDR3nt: TGCGCCAGCAGCCAAGCAGGGGGCATCGACGAGCAGTACTTC; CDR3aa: CASSQAGGIDEQYF
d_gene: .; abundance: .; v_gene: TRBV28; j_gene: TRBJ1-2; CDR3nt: TGTGCCAGCAGTCCGGATAGGTCCTACACCTTC; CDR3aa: CASSPDRSYTF
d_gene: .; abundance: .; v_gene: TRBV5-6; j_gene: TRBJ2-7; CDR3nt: TGTGCCAGCAGCAGACAAGGGGCCGCCTCCGTCTACGAGCAGTACTTC; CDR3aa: CASSRQGAASVYEQYF
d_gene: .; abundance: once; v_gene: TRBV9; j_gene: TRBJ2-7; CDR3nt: TGTGCCAGCAGCGTAGCTGGGACAGCGGGATTGTACGAGCAGTACTTC; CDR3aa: CASSVAGTAGLYEQYF
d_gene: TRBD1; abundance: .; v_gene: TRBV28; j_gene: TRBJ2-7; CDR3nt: TGTGCCAGCAGACCCGGGACAGGTCCCTACGAGCAGTACTTC; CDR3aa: CASRPGTGPYEQYF
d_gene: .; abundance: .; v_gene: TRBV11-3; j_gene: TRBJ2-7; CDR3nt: TGTGCCAGCAGCTCACCTCGAGCCTACGAGCAGTACTTC; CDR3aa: CASSSPRAYEQYF
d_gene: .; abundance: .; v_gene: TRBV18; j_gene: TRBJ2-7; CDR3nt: TGTGCCAGCTCACCCAGGAGGGACCCCGCCTACGAGCAGTACTTC; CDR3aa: CASSPRRDPAYEQYF
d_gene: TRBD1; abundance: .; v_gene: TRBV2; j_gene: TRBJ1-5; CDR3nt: TGTGCCAGCCATTTGACAGGGGGGACTTATAGCAATCAGCCCCAGCATTTT; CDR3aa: CASHLTGGTYSNQPQHF
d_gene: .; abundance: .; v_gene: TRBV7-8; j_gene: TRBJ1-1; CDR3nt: TGTGCCAGCAGCTTAGCGCAAGACAGTGAAGCTTTCTTT; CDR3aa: CASSLAQDSEAFF
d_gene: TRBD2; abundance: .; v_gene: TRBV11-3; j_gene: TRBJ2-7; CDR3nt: TGTGCCAGCAGCTTAGATGGGGGGGGCCGAGCGGGAGCCGGCGAGCAGTACTTC; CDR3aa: CASSLDGGGRAGAGEQYF
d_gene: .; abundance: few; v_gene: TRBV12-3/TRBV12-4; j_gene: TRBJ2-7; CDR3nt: TGTGCCAGCAGTCTCTCGGACTGGAACGAGCAGTACTTC; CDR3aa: CASSLSDWNEQYF
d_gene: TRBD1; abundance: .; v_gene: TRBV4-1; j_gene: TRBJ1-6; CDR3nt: TGCGCCAGCAGCCGAGAAGGGGGACAGTATTCACCCCTCCACTTT; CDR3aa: CASSREGGQYSPLHF